A single sample is the source of the 6 T cell receptor beta chains below, sequenced in a study of T cells in localized non-small cell lung cancer. Clones were sequenced by immunoSEQ multiplex PCR, and TCRdb holds only the in-frame ones, with some missing. Of about 30,000 clones in the sample, roughly nine tenths were seen once. The sample consisted of PBMCs, taken before any cancer treatment. These receptors were obtained from a man between 40 and 69 years old with stage II lung adenocarcinoma.

This rearrangement joins TRBV18 to TRBJ1-2; 10 nucleotides agree with TRBD1. Trimming at V came to 3 bases and at J to 3 bases, leaving 1 base not matched to a gene. This CDR3 is built from 14 residues. CDR1 and CDR2 (germline): KGHSH, LQKENI. CDR3 bases: TGTGCCAGCTCACCCGGGACAGGGGACTATGGCTACACCTTC. Protein product: CASSPGTGDYGYTF.

The chain joins TRBV4-1 to TRBJ2-1, with 10 bases fitting TRBD2. The CDR3 spans 16 residues. Germline CDR1 reads MGHRA; CDR2 reads YSYEKL. V lost 0 bases to trimming and J lost 8 bases; unmatched junction nucleotides: 7. The CDR3 sequence: CASSQDAAGGPYEQFF. The CDR3 DNA reads as TGCGCCAGCAGCCAAGATGCAGCGGGAGGGCCTTATGAGCAGTTCTTC.

V is TRBV7-3 and J is TRBJ1-2, with TRBD1 as a possible D gene (5 bases). The length of the CDR3 is 15 residues. Germline V lookup: CDR1 SGHTA, CDR2 FQGTGA. The V end lost 2 bases, the J end lost 8 bases, and 18 bases lay between the germline ends. CDR3 in amino acids: CASSLSVVGVLGYTF. The CDR3, as DNA: TGTGCCAGCAGCTTATCGGTGGTGGGGGTACTAGGCTACACCTTC.

The gene calls are TRBV14 and TRBJ2-7; no firm D call. Trimming shortened V by 4 bases and J by 6 bases, and 13 bases separated the two germline ends. Germline V gene data show CDR1 as SGHDN and CDR2 as FVKESK. The CDR3 loop spans 13 amino acids. The CDR3 bases are TGTGCCAGCAGCCCATCATATTCGCGCGAGCAGTACTTC. This encodes CASSPSYSREQYF.

In DNA form, the CDR3 reads TGTGCCAGCAGCTACAGGGGTGGCACAGATACGCAGTATTTT. It encodes CASSYRGGTDTQYF. V and J are TRBV6-1 and TRBJ2-3, with 7 positions matching TRBD1. Unmatched junction bases numbered 4, after V lost 6 bases and J lost 1 base. The CDR3 runs 14 residues. Germline V CDR1 and CDR2: MNHNS, SASEGT.

The genes are TRBV6-4 and TRBJ2-1; 9 nucleotides line up with TRBD2. J gave up 9 bases and V 4 bases, and 19 bases lay outside the gene matches. Germline loops: CDR1 MRHNA, CDR2 SNTAGT. The CDR3 consists of 18 residues. CDR3: CASSGTRTGGGRAPEQFF. The CDR3 bases are TGTGCCAGCAGTGGAACCCGGACTGGCGGCGGGAGGGCCCCTGAGCAGTTCTTC.